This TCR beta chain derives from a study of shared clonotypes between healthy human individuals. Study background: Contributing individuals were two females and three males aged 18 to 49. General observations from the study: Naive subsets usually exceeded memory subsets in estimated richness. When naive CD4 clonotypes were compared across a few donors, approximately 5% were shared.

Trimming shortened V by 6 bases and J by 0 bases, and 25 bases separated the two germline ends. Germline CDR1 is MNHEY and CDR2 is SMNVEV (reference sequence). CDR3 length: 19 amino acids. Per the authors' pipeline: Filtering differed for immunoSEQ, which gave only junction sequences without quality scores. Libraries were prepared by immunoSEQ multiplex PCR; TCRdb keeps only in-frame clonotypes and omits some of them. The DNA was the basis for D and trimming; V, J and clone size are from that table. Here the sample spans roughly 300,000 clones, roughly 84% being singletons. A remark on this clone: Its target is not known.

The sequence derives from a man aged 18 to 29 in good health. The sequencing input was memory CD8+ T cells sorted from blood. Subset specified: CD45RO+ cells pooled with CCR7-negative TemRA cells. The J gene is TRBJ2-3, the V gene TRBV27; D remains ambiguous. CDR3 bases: TGTGCCAGCAGGCGAACCGAGGAGAGGATGTTTCCTAGCACAGATACGCAGTATTTT. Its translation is CASRRTEERMFPSTDTQYF.